Each of the 30 T cell receptor beta chains below was sequenced from the same sample in a study of T cells in Graves' hyperthyroidism and ophthalmopathy. RNA transcripts provided the source from which TCR beta CDR3 regions were amplified. The study used the HTBI primer set for a first-round RT-PCR of the TCR CDR3. Each CDR3 protein gets one entry after TCRdb re-called the multiplex PCR reads with MiXCR. The table has 400,000 to 500,000 distinct CDR3 sequences, roughly 13% seen once; the top ten hold 5.3%. The specimen was blood. The receptors derive from a woman between 18 and 29 years old with Graves' hyperthyroidism.

This clonotype was observed many times. The chain links TRBV5-1 to TRBJ1-1; 8 bases agree with TRBD1. V was pared by 0 bases and J by 4 bases, with 5 bases of the junction left unmatched. The CDR3 is 15 amino acids. Germline CDR1 is SGHRS and CDR2 is YFSETQ. CDR3 DNA: TGCGCCAGCAGCTTGGGGCAGGGGGCGAGCACTGAAGCTTTCTTT. Translated: CASSLGQGASTEAFF. The full variable domain, with the rest looked up from reference TRBV5-1 and TRBJ1-1, is KAGVTQTPRYLIKTRGQQVTLSCSPISGHRSVSWYQQTPGQGLQFLFEYFSETQRNKGNFPGRFSGRQFSNSRSEMNVSTLELGDSALYLCASSLGQGASTEAFFGQGTRLTVV.

This rearrangement joins TRBV29-1 to TRBJ2-1; 8 bases align to TRBD1. CDR1 and CDR2 (germline): SQVTM, ANQGSEA. The V and J ends lost 6 bases and 8 bases, in that order; junction bases with no gene match: 3. This CDR3 has 11 amino acids. CDR3 residues: CSVDRVHEQFF. In nucleotides, the CDR3 is TGCAGCGTGGACAGGGTCCATGAGCAGTTCTTC.

This clonotype was recorded many times. The CDR3 bases are TGTGCCAGCAGGACACCCCGGGTGAACACTGAAGCTTTCTTT. It translates to CASRTPRVNTEAFF. The rearrangement joins TRBV2 to TRBJ1-1; D is uncertain. The CDR3 has 14 residues. CDR1 and CDR2 from the germline V gene are SNHLY and FYNNEI. V was trimmed by 6 bases and J by 0 bases, leaving 11 bases between them.

This clonotype was seen a handful of times. Compared with germline, one end of the junction differs, possibly owing to a read error. V usage is TRBV7-9 and J usage is TRBJ2-7; 9 bases agree with TRBD1. The CDR3 runs to 14 residues. Germline CDR1 reads SEHNR; CDR2 reads FQNEAQ (reference sequence). The CDR3 sequence is CASSSGTGLYVQYF. Written as DNA, the CDR3 is TGTGCCAGCAGCTCCGGGACAGGGCTCTACGTGCAGTACTTC. Complete variable domain (other parts from reference TRBV7-9 and TRBJ2-7): DTGVSQNPRHKITKRGQNVTFRCDPISEHNRLYWYRQTLGQGPEFLTYFQNEAQLEKSRLLSDRFSAERPKGSFSTLEIQRTEQGDSAMYLCASSSGTGLYVQYFGPGTRLTVT.

There are a few counts of this clonotype. The chain combines TRBV27 with TRBJ1-4; no reliable D call. V lost 5 bases and J 16 bases, leaving 20 bases between the germline ends. Germline V gene lookup returns CDR1 MNHEY and CDR2 SMNVEV (reference sequence). The CDR3 sequence is 13 residues long. The CDR3 DNA is TGTGCCAGCAGTCCGACTCGCAATGGCCTTCGGTTTTTT. It translates to CASSPTRNGLRFF. The variable domain in full, completed from reference TRBV27 and TRBJ1-4, reads EAQVTQNPRYLITVTGKKLTVTCSQNMNHEYMSWYRQDPGLGLRQIYYSMNVEVTDKGDVPEGYKVSRKEKRNFPLILESPSPNQTSLYFCASSPTRNGLRFFGSGTQLSVL.

The chain has TRBV5-1 and TRBJ1-2; tentative D call: TRBD1 (6 bases). This CDR3 is 15 amino acids long. The germline V gene has CDR1 SGHRS and CDR2 YFSETQ. Trimming removed 1 base at V and 6 bases at J, with 16 bases between. CDR3 DNA: TGCGCCAGCAGCTTGTTGGCCAGGGGAAGAGATGGCTACACCTTC. It codes for CASSLLARGRDGYTF.

This clonotype has at least ten counts. J is TRBJ2-7 and V is TRBV28; 8 bases are shared with TRBD2. The germline V gene encodes CDR1 MDHEN and CDR2 SYDVKM. The CDR3 loop spans 14 amino acids. V lost 5 bases and J lost 2; bases outside the gene matches: 5. CDR3 bases: TGTGCCAGCAGTCGAAGACTAGCGCCCTACGAGCAGTACTTC. Its translation: CASSRRLAPYEQYF.

Worth noting for this clonotype: A much larger clone lies one base from this, so it may be a read error. The chain links TRBV28 to TRBJ2-3; 10 bases fit TRBD1. Trimming took 5 bases from V and 1 from J; bases not matched to a gene: 3. The CDR3 spans 15 residues. Per the germline V gene, CDR1 is MDHEN and CDR2 is SYDVKM. The CDR3 loop is CASSPTGGGTDTQYF. CDR3 DNA sequence: TGTGCCAGCAGTCCGACAGGGGGCGGCACAGATACGCAGTATTTT.

This clonotype was picked up a small number of times. This chain's CDR3 is CASSPLVPRGGFEQFF. The CDR3, as DNA: TGTGCCAGCAGCCCGTTAGTCCCCCGTGGCGGGTTTGAGCAGTTCTTC. This chain joins TRBV7-9 and TRBJ2-1, with D possibly TRBD2 on 5 matching bases. Germline CDR1 and CDR2: SEHNR and FQNEAQ (reference sequence). V lost 5 bases to trimming and J lost 9 bases, with 23 bases between them. There are 16 residues in the CDR3.

This clonotype was observed at least ten times. The rearrangement uses TRBV6-1 and TRBJ2-3; D not resolved. The CDR3 is 15 amino acids. Germline-derived CDR1 and CDR2 are MNHNS and SASEGT. V was pared by 2 bases and J by 2 bases, with 11 bases between. The CDR3: CASSESTTYTDTQYF. The DNA for the CDR3 is TGTGCCAGCAGTGAATCGACGACCTACACAGATACGCAGTATTTT.

This clonotype was counted ten times or more. CDR3 bases: TGTGCCAGCAGTTTAGACTGGCGAAACACCGGGGAGCTGTTTTTT. Translated: CASSLDWRNTGELFF. The chain combines TRBV28 with TRBJ2-2; no clear D gene. The V gene lost 2 bases and the J gene lost 2 bases, with 9 bases spanning the gap. The germline gives CDR1 MDHEN, CDR2 SYDVKM. This CDR3 comprises 15 residues. The variable domain in full, with the rest retrieved from reference TRBV28 and TRBJ2-2, is DVKVTQSSRYLVKRTGEKVFLECVQDMDHENMFWYRQDPGLGLRLIYFSYDVKMKEKGDIPEGYSVSREKKERFSLILESASTNQTSMYLCASSLDWRNTGELFFGEGSRLTVL.

At least ten counts were recorded for this clonotype. The gene calls are TRBV7-9 and TRBJ2-1, with 8 bases that match TRBD2. This CDR3 region has 17 residues. Germline CDR1 SEHNR, CDR2 FQNEAQ (reference sequence). The ends lost 7 bases at V and 4 bases at J; junction bases unmatched: 15. The CDR3 region has the DNA TGTGCCAGCAACCAGATGCCTATAGCGGGGACATACAATGAGCAGTTCTTC. Protein: CASNQMPIAGTYNEQFF.

In its sample, this clonotype was seen a few times. The V call is TRBV19, the J call TRBJ2-7; 9 positions match TRBD2. Germline V gene data show CDR1 as LNHDA and CDR2 as SQIVND (reference sequence). The CDR3 is made up of 14 amino acids. Trimming at V came to 3 bases and at J to 6 bases, leaving 6 bases not matched to a gene. In DNA, the CDR3 is TGTGCCAGTAGTATTGAGCGGGAGGAGGGCGAGCAGTACTTC. Its protein is CASSIEREEGEQYF.

In its sample, this clonotype was seen many times. CDR3 coding DNA: TGTGCCTGGACAGGTCCGGGACGGTCCTACGAGCAGTACTTC. Amino acids: CAWTGPGRSYEQYF. The rearrangement uses TRBV30 and TRBJ2-7; D may match TRBD1 or TRBD2 (5 bases each). CDR3 length equals 14 residues. Trimming took 4 bases from V and 1 from J, leaving 14 bases between them. From germline, CDR1 is GTSNPN and CDR2 SVGIG (reference sequence).

This clonotype was recorded many times. This chain joins TRBV12-3 or TRBV12-4 and TRBJ1-5; 11 bases fit TRBD1. The CDR3 runs 14 residues. V was clipped by 6 bases and J by 4 bases; unmatched bases: 2. CDR3 region: CASRGTGGNQPQHF. In DNA, the CDR3 is TGTGCCAGCAGGGGGACAGGGGGGAATCAGCCCCAGCATTTT.

This sequence joins TRBV20-1 and TRBJ2-7, with 7 positions matching TRBD1. The assigned J gene may be wrong: the sequence end matches TRBJ2-1 better. Germline values: CDR1 DFQATT, CDR2 SNEGSKA (reference sequence). The CDR3 runs to 12 residues. The DNA of the CDR3 is TGCAGTGCTATAGGACAGGAGTACGAGCAGTTCTTC. Protein: CSAIGQEYEQFF.

There are many counts of this clonotype. The J gene is TRBJ2-1, the V gene TRBV20-1; 10 bases map to TRBD2. The V gene's germline CDR1 is DFQATT and CDR2 SNEGSKA (reference sequence). The CDR3 length is 14 residues. V was clipped by 3 bases and J by 8 bases; unmatched bases: 7. The CDR3 here is CSARGSGRIYEQFF. Here the CDR3 DNA reads TGCAGTGCTAGGGGTAGCGGGAGGATCTATGAGCAGTTCTTC.

This clonotype turned up a few times. J is TRBJ1-5 and V is TRBV15; TRBD1 might be the D (5 bases). V lost 5 bases to trimming and J lost 3 bases, with 11 bases between them. The CDR3 covers 14 residues. Germline V gene sequence: CDR1 LNHNV, CDR2 YYDKDF (reference sequence). The CDR3, as DNA: TGTGCCACCAGCGAAGGGGAATTCAATCAGCCCCAGCATTTT. Amino acid sequence: CATSEGEFNQPQHF.

This clonotype was recorded at least ten times. The chain combines TRBV3-1 with TRBJ1-1, with D possibly being TRBD1 (6 bases). Trimming removed 1 base from V and 6 bases from J, with 12 bases in between. Per germline, CDR1 LGHDT and CDR2 YNNKEL (reference sequence). CDR3 length equals 14 residues. The CDR3 DNA reads TGTGCCAGCAGCCAAGTTACGGGGGCTTCTGAAGCTTTCTTT. The encoded protein is CASSQVTGASEAFF.

This clonotype has a handful of counts. CDR3 in amino acids: CAWSGTGGRETQYF. DNA of the CDR3: TGTGCCTGGAGCGGTACAGGGGGCCGGGAGACCCAGTACTTC. This rearrangement joins TRBV30 to TRBJ2-5, with 9 bases matching TRBD1. This CDR3 has 14 residues. Germline loops: CDR1 GTSNPN, CDR2 SVGIG (reference sequence). Trimming took 3 bases from V and 5 from J; bases not matched to a gene: 7.

This clonotype was recorded at least ten times. The chain recombines TRBV2 with TRBJ2-5; 9 positions agree with TRBD1. V was pared by 10 bases and J by 5 bases, with 11 bases of the junction left unmatched. The CDR3 contains 14 residues. Looked up from germline, CDR1 is SNHLY and CDR2 is FYNNEI. CDR3 loop: CAIRGTGRLETQYF. The DNA of the CDR3 is TGTGCCATCCGCGGGACAGGGAGGTTGGAGACCCAGTACTTC.

This clonotype was observed many times. This chain uses TRBV5-6 with TRBJ1-1, with unresolved D. Trimming removed 3 bases from V and 6 bases from J, with 9 bases in between. CDR3 size: 12 residues. The germline gives CDR1 SGHDT, CDR2 YYEEEE. The DNA for the CDR3 is TGTGCCAGCAGCTCCTGGTGGGCTGAAGCTTTCTTT. Residues: CASSSWWAEAFF.

V is TRBV29-1 and J is TRBJ2-1, with TRBD2 matching over 9 bases. The CDR3 extends over 16 amino acids. Germline values: CDR1 SQVTM, CDR2 ANQGSEA. With V trimmed by 3 bases and J by 0 bases, 6 bases remained unmatched. This chain's CDR3 is CSVEPFSGSSYNEQFF. The CDR3 DNA reads as TGCAGCGTTGAGCCCTTTAGCGGGAGCTCCTACAATGAGCAGTTCTTC.

The chain uses TRBV12-5 and TRBJ2-1; 9 nucleotides match TRBD2. The CDR3 spans 13 residues. Losses at the gene ends were 1 base for V and 13 bases for J; bases not matched to a gene: 5. The germline gives CDR1 LGHNT, CDR2 FRNRAP. This CDR3 reads CASGLGTSVSQFF. The DNA of the CDR3 is TGTGCTAGTGGTTTGGGGACTAGCGTTTCTCAGTTCTTC. Using reference TRBV12-5 and TRBJ2-1 for the parts outside the CDR3, the full variable domain is DARVTQTPRHKVTEMGQEVTMRCQPILGHNTVFWYRQTMMQGLELLAYFRNRAPLDDSGMPKDRFSAEMPDATLATLKIQPSEPRDSAVYFCASGLGTSVSQFFGPGTRLTVL.

At least ten counts were recorded for this clonotype. V and J are TRBV15 and TRBJ1-1; tentatively, D is TRBD1 (6 bases). This CDR3 comprises 15 residues. The germline gives CDR1 LNHNV, CDR2 YYDKDF (reference sequence). V lost 5 bases to trimming and J lost 1 base, with 14 bases between them. CDR3 nucleotides: TGTGCCACCAGCTCGGGACAACCTCCGAACACTGAAGCTTTCTTT. Amino acid sequence: CATSSGQPPNTEAFF.

Many counts were recorded for this clonotype. The V call is TRBV11-2, the J call TRBJ1-1, with 7 bases aligning to TRBD1. CDR3 length: 14 residues. Germline CDR1 SGHAT, CDR2 FQNNGV. V was clipped by 0 bases and J by 7 bases; unmatched bases: 5. CDR3 in DNA: TGTGCCAGCAGCTTAGATCCGGGACAGAGTGAAGCTTTCTTT. It specifies CASSLDPGQSEAFF. The entire variable domain, with the rest obtained from reference TRBV11-2 and TRBJ1-1, is as follows: EAGVAQSPRYKIIEKRQSVAFWCNPISGHATLYWYQQILGQGPKLLIQFQNNGVVDDSQLPKDRFSAERLKGVDSTLKIQPAKLEDSAVYLCASSLDPGQSEAFFGQGTRLTVV.

This clonotype appeared a few times. J is TRBJ1-3 and V is TRBV9; D ambiguous. Germline V gene sequence: CDR1 SGDLS, CDR2 YYNGEE. Deletions cut 0 bases from V and 0 bases from J, with 7 bases between. The CDR3 extends over 15 amino acids. Here the CDR3 reads CASSVDVGSGNTIYF. DNA for the CDR3: TGTGCCAGCAGCGTAGACGTAGGCTCTGGAAACACCATATATTTT. Looking up the rest from reference TRBV9 and TRBJ1-3 gives the full variable domain: DSGVTQTPKHLITATGQRVTLRCSPRSGDLSVYWYQQSLDQGLQFLIQYYNGEERAKGNILERFSAQQFPDLHSELNLSSLELGDSALYFCASSVDVGSGNTIYFGEGSWLTVV.

In its sample, this clonotype was seen a few times. This chain links TRBV12-3 or TRBV12-4 with TRBJ2-1, with 9 nucleotides matching TRBD1. The CDR3 is 15 amino acids. Trimming removed 2 bases from V and 8 bases from J; junction bases left unmatched: 7. CDR3 residues: CASSLRTGVSDEQFF. CDR3 bases: TGTGCCAGCAGTTTACGGACAGGGGTCTCCGATGAGCAGTTCTTC.

The chain is built from TRBV27 and TRBJ1-2, with TRBD1 matching 10 bases. The length of the CDR3 is 17 residues. The trim removed 5 bases at V and 2 bases at J, leaving 11 bases unmatched. Germline CDR1 reads MNHEY; CDR2 reads SMNVEV (reference sequence). CDR3 sequence: CASSTLGGTGVNYGYTF. DNA for the CDR3: TGTGCCAGCAGTACTCTCGGAGGGACAGGGGTAAACTATGGCTACACCTTC.

The rearrangement links TRBV20-1 to TRBJ1-2; maybe TRBD1 (5 bases). Germline CDR1 reads DFQATT; CDR2 reads SNEGSKA (reference sequence). Trimming removed 4 bases from V and 6 bases from J, with 12 bases in between. The CDR3 sequence is 12 residues long. CDR3: CSAMRGGDGYTF. The DNA of the CDR3 is TGCAGTGCTATGAGGGGTGGTGATGGCTACACCTTC.